This T cell receptor beta chain was identified in a study of tissue T cells after allogeneic stem cell transplantation. This sample's time point: mouse harvest day 7 after allogeneic transplant. The graft held 10^6 splenic CD5+ T cells and 10^7 T-cell-depleted bone marrow cells. This mouse GVHD model was MHC-mismatched B6 to BALB/c, profiled day 7 or 14. Profiled with immunoSEQ multiplex PCR; TCRdb holds only in-frame clones, not every one. The sample includes around 10,000 clones, around two fifths of them seen just once. This clone appeared once. No antigen is known for it. Gene names are the mouse ones. The read terminates 1 residue before the CDR3 end, so the remaining end is supplied by the germline J gene. The CDR3 contains 11 residues. Germline-derived CDR1 and CDR2 are LGHNA and YNLKQL (reference sequence). V gave up 2 bases and J gave up 1 base, with 0 bases separating them. Whole-study results and caveats: Anatomically similar tissues had similar TCR repertoires within each patient. Alloreactivity or antigen specificity of tissue TCRs was not determined; some clones might be host cells.

This chain uses TRBV5 with TRBJ2-7; D call uncertain. Sequenced input: skin. The sequence came from a female BALB/c mouse given C57BL/6 T cells with graft-versus-host disease after an allogeneic hematopoietic cell transplant. The DNA read from the CDR3 is TGTGCCAGCAGCCAATCCTATGAACAGTAC. Its translation is CASSQSYEQY. The whole CDR3 protein reads CASSQSYEQYF.